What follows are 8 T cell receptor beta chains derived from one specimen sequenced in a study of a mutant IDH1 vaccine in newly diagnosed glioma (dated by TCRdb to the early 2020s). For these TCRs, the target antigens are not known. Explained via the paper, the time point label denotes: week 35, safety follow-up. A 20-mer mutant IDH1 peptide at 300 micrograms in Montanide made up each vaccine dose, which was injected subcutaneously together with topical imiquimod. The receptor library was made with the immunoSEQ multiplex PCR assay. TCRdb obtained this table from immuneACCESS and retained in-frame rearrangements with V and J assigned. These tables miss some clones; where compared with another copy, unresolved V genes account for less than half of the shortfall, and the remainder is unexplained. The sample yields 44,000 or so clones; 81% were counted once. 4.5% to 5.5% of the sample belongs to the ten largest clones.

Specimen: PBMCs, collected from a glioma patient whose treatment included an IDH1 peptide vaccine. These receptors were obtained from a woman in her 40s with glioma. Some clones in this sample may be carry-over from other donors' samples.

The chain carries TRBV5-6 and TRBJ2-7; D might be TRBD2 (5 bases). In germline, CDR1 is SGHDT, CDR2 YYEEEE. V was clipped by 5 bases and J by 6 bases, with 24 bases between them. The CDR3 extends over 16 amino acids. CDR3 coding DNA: TGTGCCAGCAGTCAACGGGTCGGGGTGCTTGGTCGCGAGCAGTACTTC. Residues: CASSQRVGVLGREQYF. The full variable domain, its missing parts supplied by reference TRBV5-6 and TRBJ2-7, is DAGVTQSPTHLIKTRGQQVTLRCSPKSGHDTVSWYQQALGQGPQFIFQYYEEEERQRGNFPDRFSGHQFPNYSSELNVNALLLGDSALYLCASSQRVGVLGREQYFGPGTRLTVT.

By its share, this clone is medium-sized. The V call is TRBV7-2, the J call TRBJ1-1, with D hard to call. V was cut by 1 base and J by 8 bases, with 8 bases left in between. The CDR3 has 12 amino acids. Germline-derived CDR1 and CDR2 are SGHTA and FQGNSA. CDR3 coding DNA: TGTGCCAGCAGCTTAGATGTAGGGGAAGCTTTCTTT. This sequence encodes CASSLDVGEAFF.

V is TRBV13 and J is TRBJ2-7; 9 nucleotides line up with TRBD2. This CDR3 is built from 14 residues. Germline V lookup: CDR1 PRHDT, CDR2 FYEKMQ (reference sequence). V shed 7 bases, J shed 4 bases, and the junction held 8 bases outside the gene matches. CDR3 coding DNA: TGTGCCAGCAAGCCTAGCGGGGTTTTGTACGAGCAGTACTTC. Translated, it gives CASKPSGVLYEQYF.

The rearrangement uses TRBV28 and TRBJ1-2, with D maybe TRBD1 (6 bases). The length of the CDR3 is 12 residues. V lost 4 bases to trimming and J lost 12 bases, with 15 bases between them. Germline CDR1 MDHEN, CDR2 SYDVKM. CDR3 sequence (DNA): TGTGCCAGCAGTTCAAACAGGGTGGGGGACACCTTC. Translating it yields CASSSNRVGDTF.

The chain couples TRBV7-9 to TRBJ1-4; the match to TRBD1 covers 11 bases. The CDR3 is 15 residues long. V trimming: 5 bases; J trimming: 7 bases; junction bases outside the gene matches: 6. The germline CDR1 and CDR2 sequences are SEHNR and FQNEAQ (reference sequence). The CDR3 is CASSTGTGGSEKLFF. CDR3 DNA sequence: TGTGCCAGCAGCACAGGGACAGGGGGGAGTGAAAAACTGTTTTTT. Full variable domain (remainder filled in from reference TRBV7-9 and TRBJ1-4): DTGVSQNPRHKITKRGQNVTFRCDPISEHNRLYWYRQTLGQGPEFLTYFQNEAQLEKSRLLSDRFSAERPKGSFSTLEIQRTEQGDSAMYLCASSTGTGGSEKLFFGSGTQLSVL.

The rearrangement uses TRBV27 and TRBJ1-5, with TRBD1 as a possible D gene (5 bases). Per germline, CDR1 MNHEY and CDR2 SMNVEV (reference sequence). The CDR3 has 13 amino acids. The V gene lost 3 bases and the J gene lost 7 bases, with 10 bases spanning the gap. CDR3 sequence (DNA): TGTGCCAGCAGTTTGAGGGGCAGGCAGCCCCAGCATTTT. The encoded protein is CASSLRGRQPQHF.

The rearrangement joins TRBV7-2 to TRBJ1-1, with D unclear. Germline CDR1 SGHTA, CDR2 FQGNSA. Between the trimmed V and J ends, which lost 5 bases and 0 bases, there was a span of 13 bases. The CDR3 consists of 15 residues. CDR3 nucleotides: TGTGCCAGCAGCGCCGGACTGTACATGAACACTGAAGCTTTCTTT. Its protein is CASSAGLYMNTEAFF.

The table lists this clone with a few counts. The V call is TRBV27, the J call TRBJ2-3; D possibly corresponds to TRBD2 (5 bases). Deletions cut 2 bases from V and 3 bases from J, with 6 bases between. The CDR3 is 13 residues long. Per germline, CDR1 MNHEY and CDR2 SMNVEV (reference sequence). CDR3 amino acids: CASSLLATDTQYF. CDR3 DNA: TGTGCCAGCAGTTTACTAGCAACAGATACGCAGTATTTT.